The text below deals with one T cell receptor beta chain. Its antigen is currently unknown. The data derive from a study of blood T cells in healthy people across ages. Study outcomes and limitations: For the donors, CMV status was unknown and possibly confounded expanded clonotype changes.

V shed 1 base and J shed 4 bases, with 17 bases lying between them. CDR1 and CDR2 from the germline V gene are SGHTA and FQGNSA. CDR3 size: 16 residues. It was with a sample-barcoded 5' primer and a J-beta primer mix that a second PCR of roughly 7 to 12 cycles was run. Tags on each cDNA molecule came from a template-switch adaptor with 12 random nucleotides. TCRdb independently ran MiXCR on the 5' RACE reads; one entry per CDR3 protein. The repertoire has roughly 680,000 distinct CDR3 sequences, 21% of them found once; the top ten carry about 3.6%. The receptor comes from a man aged 65-85 years in good health. V gene TRBV7-2 combines with J gene TRBJ2-7; D possibly matches TRBD1 or TRBD2 (6 bases each). The specimen sequenced was blood. As DNA, the CDR3 is TGTGCCAGCAGCTTAGGCCTACGGGGGCTAAGGTACGAGCAGTACTTC. It specifies CASSLGLRGLRYEQYF.